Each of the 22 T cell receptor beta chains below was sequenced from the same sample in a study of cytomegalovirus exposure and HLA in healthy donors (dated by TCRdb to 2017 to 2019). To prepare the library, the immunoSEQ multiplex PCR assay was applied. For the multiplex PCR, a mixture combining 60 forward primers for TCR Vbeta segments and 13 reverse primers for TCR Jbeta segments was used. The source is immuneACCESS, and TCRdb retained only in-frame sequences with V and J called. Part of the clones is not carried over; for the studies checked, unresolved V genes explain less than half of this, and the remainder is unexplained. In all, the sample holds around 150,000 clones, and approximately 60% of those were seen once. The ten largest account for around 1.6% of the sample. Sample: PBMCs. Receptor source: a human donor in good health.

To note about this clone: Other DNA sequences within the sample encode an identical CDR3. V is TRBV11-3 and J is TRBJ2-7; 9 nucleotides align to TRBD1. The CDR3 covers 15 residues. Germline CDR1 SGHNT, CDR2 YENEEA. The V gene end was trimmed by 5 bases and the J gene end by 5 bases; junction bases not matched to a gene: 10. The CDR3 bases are TGTGCCAGCAGCCCTAGGACAGGGGAGGGAGACGAGCAGTACTTC. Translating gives CASSPRTGEGDEQYF.

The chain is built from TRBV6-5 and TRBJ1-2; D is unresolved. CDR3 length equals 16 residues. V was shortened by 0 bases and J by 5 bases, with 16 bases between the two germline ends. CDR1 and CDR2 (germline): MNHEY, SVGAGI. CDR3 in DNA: TGTGCCAGCAGTTACTCGCCTTTCGGGGATCATTATGGCTACACCTTC. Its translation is CASSYSPFGDHYGYTF.

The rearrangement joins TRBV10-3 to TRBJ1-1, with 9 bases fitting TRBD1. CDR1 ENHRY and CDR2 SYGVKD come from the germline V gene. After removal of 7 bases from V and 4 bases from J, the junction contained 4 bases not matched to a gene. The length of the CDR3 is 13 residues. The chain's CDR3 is CAITPTGGTEAFF. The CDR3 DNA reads TGTGCCATCACTCCGACAGGGGGCACTGAAGCTTTCTTT.

The DNA for the CDR3 is TGCGCCAGCAGCCAAGGGAAAATTCTCAGCGGGACCCGCACAGATACGCAGTATTTT. Protein: CASSQGKILSGTRTDTQYF. The chain combines TRBV4-1 with TRBJ2-3; 7 positions agree with TRBD2. This CDR3 contains 19 residues. With V trimmed by 1 base and J by 1 base, 14 bases remained unmatched. The germline V gene encodes CDR1 MGHRA and CDR2 YSYEKL.

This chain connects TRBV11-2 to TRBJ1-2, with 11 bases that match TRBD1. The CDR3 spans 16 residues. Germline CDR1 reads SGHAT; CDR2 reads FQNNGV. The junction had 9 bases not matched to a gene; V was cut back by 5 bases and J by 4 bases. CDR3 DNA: TGTGCCAGCAGCCGAGGGGGGACAGGGGGGGTCTATGGCTACACCTTC. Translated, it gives CASSRGGTGGVYGYTF.

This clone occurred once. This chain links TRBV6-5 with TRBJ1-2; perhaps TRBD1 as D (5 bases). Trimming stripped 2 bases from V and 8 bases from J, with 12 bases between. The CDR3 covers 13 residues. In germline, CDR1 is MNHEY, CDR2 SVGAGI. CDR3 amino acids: CASSYGMGRGYTF. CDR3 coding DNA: TGTGCCAGCAGTTACGGGATGGGGCGAGGCTACACCTTC.

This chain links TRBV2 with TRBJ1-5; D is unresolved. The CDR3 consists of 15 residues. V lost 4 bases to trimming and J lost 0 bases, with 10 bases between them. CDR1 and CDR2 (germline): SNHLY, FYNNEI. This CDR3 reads CASSAGGNSNQPQHF. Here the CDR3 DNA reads TGTGCCAGCAGTGCAGGCGGGAATAGCAATCAGCCCCAGCATTTT.

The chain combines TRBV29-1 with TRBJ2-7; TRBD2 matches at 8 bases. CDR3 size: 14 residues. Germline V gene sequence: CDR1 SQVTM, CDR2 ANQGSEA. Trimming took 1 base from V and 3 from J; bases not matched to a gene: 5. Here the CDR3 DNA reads TGCAGCGTTGAAGTTTCTAGCGGGCGCTACGAGCAGTACTTC. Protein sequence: CSVEVSSGRYEQYF.

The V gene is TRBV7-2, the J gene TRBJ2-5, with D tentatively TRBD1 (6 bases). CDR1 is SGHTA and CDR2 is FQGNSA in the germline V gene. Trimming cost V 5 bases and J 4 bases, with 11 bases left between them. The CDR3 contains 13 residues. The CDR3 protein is CASSPPGVETQYF. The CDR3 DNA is TGTGCCAGCAGCCCTCCAGGGGTAGAGACCCAGTACTTC. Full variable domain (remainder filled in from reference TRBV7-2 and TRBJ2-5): GAGVSQSPSNKVTEKGKDVELRCDPISGHTALYWYRQSLGQGLEFLIYFQGNSAPDKSGLPSDRFSAERTGGSVSTLTIQRTQQEDSAVYLCASSPPGVETQYFGPGTRLLVL.

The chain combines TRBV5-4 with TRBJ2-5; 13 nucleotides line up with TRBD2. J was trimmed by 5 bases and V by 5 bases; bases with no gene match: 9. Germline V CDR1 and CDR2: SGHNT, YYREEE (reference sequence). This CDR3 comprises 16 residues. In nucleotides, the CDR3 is TGTGCCAGCAGTTCTACCGGACTAGCGGGAGTCGAGACCCAGTACTTC. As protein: CASSSTGLAGVETQYF.

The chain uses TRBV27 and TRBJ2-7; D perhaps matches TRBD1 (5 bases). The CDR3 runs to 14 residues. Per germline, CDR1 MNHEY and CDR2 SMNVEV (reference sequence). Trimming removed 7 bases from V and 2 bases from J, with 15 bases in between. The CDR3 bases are TGTGCCAGCACTATCCCCAGCAGGGCCTACGAGCAGTACTTC. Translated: CASTIPSRAYEQYF.

The CDR3 loop reads CASSKAGGRGSGELFF. CDR3 DNA: TGTGCCAGCAGCAAAGCTGGTGGGAGGGGATCCGGGGAGCTGTTTTTT. V gene TRBV21-1 combines with J gene TRBJ2-2; the table assigns TRBD2, which was not confirmed against the DNA. TRBV21-1 is a documented pseudogene. The CDR3 sequence is 16 residues long.

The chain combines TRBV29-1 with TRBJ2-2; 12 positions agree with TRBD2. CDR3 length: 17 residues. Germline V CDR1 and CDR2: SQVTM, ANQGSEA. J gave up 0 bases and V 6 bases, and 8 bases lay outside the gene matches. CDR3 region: CSVPGLAGGTNTGELFF. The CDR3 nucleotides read TGCAGCGTGCCGGGACTAGCGGGCGGGACGAACACCGGGGAGCTGTTTTTT.

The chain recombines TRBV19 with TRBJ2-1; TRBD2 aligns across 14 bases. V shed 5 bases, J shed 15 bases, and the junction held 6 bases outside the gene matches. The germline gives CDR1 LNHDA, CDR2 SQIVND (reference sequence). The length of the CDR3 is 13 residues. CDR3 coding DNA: TGTGCCAGTAGTCCAGGGACTAGCGGGAGACCGTTCTTC. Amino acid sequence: CASSPGTSGRPFF. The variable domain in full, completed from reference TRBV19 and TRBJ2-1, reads DGGITQSPKYLFRKEGQNVTLSCEQNLNHDAMYWYRQDPGQGLRLIYYSQIVNDFQKGDIAEGYSVSREKKESFPLTVTSAQKNPTAFYLCASSPGTSGRPFFGPGTRLTVL.

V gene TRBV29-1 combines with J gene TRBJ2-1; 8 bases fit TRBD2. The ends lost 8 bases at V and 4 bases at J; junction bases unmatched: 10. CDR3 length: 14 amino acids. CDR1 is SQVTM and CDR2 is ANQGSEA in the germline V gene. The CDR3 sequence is CSLVLAEGYNEQFF. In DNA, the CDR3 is TGCAGCCTAGTACTAGCGGAAGGGTACAATGAGCAGTTCTTC.

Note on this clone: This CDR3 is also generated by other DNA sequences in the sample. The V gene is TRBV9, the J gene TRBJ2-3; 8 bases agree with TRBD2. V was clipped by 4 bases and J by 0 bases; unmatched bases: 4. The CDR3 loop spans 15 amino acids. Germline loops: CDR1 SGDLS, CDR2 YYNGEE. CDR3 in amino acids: CASSPSGGSTDTQYF. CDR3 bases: TGTGCCAGCAGCCCCAGCGGGGGCAGCACAGATACGCAGTATTTT.

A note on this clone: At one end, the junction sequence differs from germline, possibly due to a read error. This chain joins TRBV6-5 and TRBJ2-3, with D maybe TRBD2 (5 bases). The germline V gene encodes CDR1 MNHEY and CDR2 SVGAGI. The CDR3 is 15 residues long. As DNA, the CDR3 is TGTGCCAGCAATCCCGATGGGATGAGGGCAGATGCGCAGTATTTT. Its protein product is CASNPDGMRADAQYF.

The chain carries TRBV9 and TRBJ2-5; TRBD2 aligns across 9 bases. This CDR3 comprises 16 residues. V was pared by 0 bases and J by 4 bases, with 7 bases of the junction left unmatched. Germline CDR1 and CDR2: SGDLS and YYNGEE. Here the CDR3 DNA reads TGTGCCAGCAGCGTAGGGGCGGGAGGGCCTTCAGAGACCCAGTACTTC. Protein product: CASSVGAGGPSETQYF.

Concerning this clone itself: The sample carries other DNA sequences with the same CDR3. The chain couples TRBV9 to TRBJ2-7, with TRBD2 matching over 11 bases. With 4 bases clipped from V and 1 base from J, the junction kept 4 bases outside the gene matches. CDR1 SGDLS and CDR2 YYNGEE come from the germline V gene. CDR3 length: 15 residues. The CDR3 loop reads CASSLGTSGSYEQYF. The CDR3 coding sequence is TGTGCCAGCAGCTTGGGGACTAGCGGTTCCTACGAGCAGTACTTC. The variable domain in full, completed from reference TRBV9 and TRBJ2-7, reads DSGVTQTPKHLITATGQRVTLRCSPRSGDLSVYWYQQSLDQGLQFLIQYYNGEERAKGNILERFSAQQFPDLHSELNLSSLELGDSALYFCASSLGTSGSYEQYFGPGTRLTVT.

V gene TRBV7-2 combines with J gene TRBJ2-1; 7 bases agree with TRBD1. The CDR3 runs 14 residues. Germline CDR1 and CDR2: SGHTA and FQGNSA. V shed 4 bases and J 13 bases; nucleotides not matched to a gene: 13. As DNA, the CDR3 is TGTGCCAGCAGCTCCCCCCGGGACAGAAGTCCCCAGTTCTTC. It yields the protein CASSSPRDRSPQFF.

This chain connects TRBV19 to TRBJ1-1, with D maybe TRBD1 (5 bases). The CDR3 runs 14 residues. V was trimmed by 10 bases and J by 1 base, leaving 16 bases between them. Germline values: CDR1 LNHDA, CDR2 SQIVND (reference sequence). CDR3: CATRRVGQNTEAFF. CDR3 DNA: TGTGCCACCCGCAGGGTTGGACAGAACACTGAAGCTTTCTTT.

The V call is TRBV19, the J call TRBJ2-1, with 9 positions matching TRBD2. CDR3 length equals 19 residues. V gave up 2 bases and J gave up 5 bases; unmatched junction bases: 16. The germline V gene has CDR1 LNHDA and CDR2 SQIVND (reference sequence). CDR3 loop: CASSIPRDSGRSRHNEQFF. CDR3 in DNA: TGTGCCAGTAGTATACCCCGGGATAGCGGGAGATCGAGACACAATGAGCAGTTCTTC.